This T cell receptor beta chain was retrieved from a study of cytomegalovirus exposure and HLA in healthy donors. 13 Jbeta primers and 60 Vbeta primers were used for the PCR. Profiling relied on immunoSEQ multiplex PCR, and the TCRdb table lists in-frame clones only, not all of them. The data show 200,000 to 250,000 clones, approximately 82% seen once. The germline CDR1 and CDR2 sequences are LGHNA and YNFKEQ. V shed 1 base and J 2 bases; nucleotides not matched to a gene: 6. This CDR3 comprises 16 residues. The TCR was taken from a man between 18 and 29 years old in good health and CMV-seronegative. The V call is TRBV4-2, the J call TRBJ2-7, with 9 bases fitting TRBD2. Specimen: PBMCs. DNA for the CDR3: TGTGCCAGCAGCCAAGCTGCTAGCGGGAAGACCTACGAGCAGTACTTC. Protein: CASSQAASGKTYEQYF.